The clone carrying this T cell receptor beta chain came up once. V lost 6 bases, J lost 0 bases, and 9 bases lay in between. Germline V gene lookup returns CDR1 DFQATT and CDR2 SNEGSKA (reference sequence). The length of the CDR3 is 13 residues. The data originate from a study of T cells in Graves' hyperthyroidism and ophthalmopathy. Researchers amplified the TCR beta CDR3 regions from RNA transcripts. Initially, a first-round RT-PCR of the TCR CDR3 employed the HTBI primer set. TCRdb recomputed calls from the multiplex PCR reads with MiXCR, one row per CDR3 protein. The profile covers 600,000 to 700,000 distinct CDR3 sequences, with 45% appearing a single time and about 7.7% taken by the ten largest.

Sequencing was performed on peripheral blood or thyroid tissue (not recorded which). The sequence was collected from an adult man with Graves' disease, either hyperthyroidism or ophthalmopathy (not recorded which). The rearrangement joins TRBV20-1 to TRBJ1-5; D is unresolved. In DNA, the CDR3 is TGCAGTGCCCCGCGGTATAGCAATCAGCCCCAGCATTTT. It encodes CSAPRYSNQPQHF.